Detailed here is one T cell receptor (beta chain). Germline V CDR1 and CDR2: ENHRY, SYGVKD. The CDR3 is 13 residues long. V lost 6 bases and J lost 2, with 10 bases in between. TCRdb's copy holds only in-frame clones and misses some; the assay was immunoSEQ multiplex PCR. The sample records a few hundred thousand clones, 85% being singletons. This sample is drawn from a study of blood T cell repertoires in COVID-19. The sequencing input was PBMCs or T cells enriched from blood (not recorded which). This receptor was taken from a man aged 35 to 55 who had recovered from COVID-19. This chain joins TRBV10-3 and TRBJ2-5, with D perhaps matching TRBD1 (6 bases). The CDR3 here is CAISRGTQETQYF. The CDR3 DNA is TGTGCCATCAGCAGGGGTACTCAAGAGACCCAGTACTTC.